This is a list of T cell receptor beta chains from one sample in a study of blood T cell repertoires in COVID-19. Measured with immunoSEQ multiplex PCR; TCRdb has only the in-frame clones, and not every one. The sample includes more than 200,000 clones, around nine tenths of them seen just once. The sequencing input was PBMCs or T cells enriched from blood (not recorded which). These receptors all stem from a woman aged 18-35 years who had recovered from COVID-19. The CDR3 runs from the conserved cysteine through the conserved F or W. A D gene is named only where the DNA matches it firmly. Clone size is shown for a subset of rows, as once, few, many or a class of expanded clone.

once	TRBV12-3/TRBV12-4	TRBJ1-5	-	TGTGCCAGCAGTTCCCAAATAGCCCAGCCCCAGCATTTT	CASSSQIAQPQHF
-	TRBV2	TRBJ2-5	-	TGTGCCAGCAGTGACAGCGAAGAGACCCAGTACTTC	CASSDSEETQYF
-	TRBV15	TRBJ1-1	TRBD1	TGTGCCACCAGCCAACATATTGGGACAGGCTATGAAGCTTTCTTT	CATSQHIGTGYEAFF
-	TRBV9	TRBJ1-3	-	TGTGCCAGCAGCGTAGTGGAGAACACCATATATTTT	CASSVVENTIYF
-	TRBV4-1	TRBJ2-5	-	TGCGCCAGCAGCCACACACCAGGGGTACAAGAGACCCAGTACTTC	CASSHTPGVQETQYF
-	TRBV5-4	TRBJ1-2	TRBD1	TGTGCCAGCAGCTTCGGGACAGGGAACTATGGCTACACCTTC	CASSFGTGNYGYTF
-	TRBV2	TRBJ2-1	-	TGTGCCAGCTTCCGCTATGAGAAGGAGCAGTTCTTC	CASFRYEKEQFF
-	TRBV7-2	TRBJ2-1	-	TGTGCCAGCAGCTTAGGGTATGAAGGGAGTGAGCAGTTCTTC	CASSLGYEGSEQFF
once	TRBV13	TRBJ1-1	TRBD1	TGTGCCAGCAGGGAAACAGGGGAACCCACTGAAGCTTTCTTT	CASRETGEPTEAFF
-	TRBV28	TRBJ1-1	-	TGTGCCAGCAGTCGGTTTTTTGGCGGGAACACTGAAGCTTTCTTT	CASSRFFGGNTEAFF
-	TRBV7-9	TRBJ1-1	-	TGTGCCAGCAGGTATATCAGGGGCACTGAAGCTTTCTTT	CASRYIRGTEAFF
-	TRBV7-2	TRBJ1-4	-	TGTGCCAGCAGCTTAGCGCTAAGAGTAAGCGATAATGAAAAACTGTTTTTT	CASSLALRVSDNEKLFF
-	TRBV7-3	TRBJ1-3	-	TGTGCCAGCAGCTCACTACCGGGGGAAGTAGATGGAAACACCATATATTTT	CASSSLPGEVDGNTIYF
-	TRBV9	TRBJ1-2	-	TGTGCCAGCAGCGTAGCCGACAGTTCCTATGGCTACACCTTC	CASSVADSSYGYTF
-	TRBV4-1	TRBJ2-1	-	TGCGCCAGCAGCCCGACAGGGAGGTTGAACAATGAGCAGTTCTTC	CASSPTGRLNNEQFF
-	TRBV19	TRBJ2-7	-	TGTGCCAGTAGTGACAGAAGGGCCTACGAGCAGTACTTC	CASSDRRAYEQYF
-	TRBV28	TRBJ2-5	-	TGTGCCAGCAGTTCAGGAGGGATGGAGGAGACCCAGTACTTC	CASSSGGMEETQYF
few	TRBV11-2	TRBJ2-7	-	TGTGCCAGCAGCACCACAGGGTACGAGCAGTACTTC	CASSTTGYEQYF
-	TRBV9	TRBJ1-3	-	TGTGCCAGCAGCGGGCCGGGGGTGGCAGGAAACACCATATATTTT	CASSGPGVAGNTIYF
-	TRBV15	TRBJ2-7	TRBD1	TGTGCCACCAGCGAGGGACAGGGCCTTGGAGAGCAGTACTTC	CATSEGQGLGEQYF
-	TRBV18	TRBJ2-1	-	TGTGCCAGCTCACTTTTCTCGGAGAATGAGCAGTTCTTC	CASSLFSENEQFF
-	TRBV9	TRBJ1-1	-	TGTGCCAGCAGCGTAGGAACCCCCGGGACATCGAACACTGAAGCTTTCTTT	CASSVGTPGTSNTEAFF
-	TRBV24-1	TRBJ1-5	TRBD1	TGTGCCACCAGTGATCCCGGGACAGATAGCAATCAGCCCCAGCATTTT	CATSDPGTDSNQPQHF
once	TRBV7-8	TRBJ1-4	TRBD1	TGTGCCAGCAGCTTAGTTTACGGACAGGACGTTGCAACTAATGAAAAACTGTTTTTT	CASSLVYGQDVATNEKLFF
once	TRBV6-4	TRBJ2-6	-	TGTGCCAGCAGTGAAACCAGCCTCGGGGGACCTTCTATATTTACATTC	CASSETSLGGPSIFTF
once	TRBV2	TRBJ1-1	-	TGTGCCAGCAACGGGGTGATGGAAGCTTTCTTT	CASNGVMEAFF
-	TRBV7-9	TRBJ1-1	-	TGTGCCAGCAGTCCGACGGGACACGACACTGAAGCTTTCTTT	CASSPTGHDTEAFF
few	TRBV25-1	TRBJ2-5	-	TGTGCCAGCAGTGAACCGGGTCGGCTCCCAGAGACCCAGTACTTC	CASSEPGRLPETQYF
-	TRBV7-9	TRBJ2-1	TRBD2	TGTGCCAGCAGCCAGCGGGAACTAGCCTACAATGAGCAGTTCTTC	CASSQRELAYNEQFF
-	TRBV5-1	TRBJ2-1	TRBD2	TGCGCCAGCAGCTTGGCTAGCGGGAGAGAGACGGCCTACAATGAGCAGTTCTTC	CASSLASGRETAYNEQFF
-	TRBV27	TRBJ2-7	-	TGTGCCAGCAGTTATGGCAGGGGCTCCTACGAGCAGTACTTC	CASSYGRGSYEQYF
-	TRBV12-3/TRBV12-4	TRBJ1-2	-	TGTGCCAGTAGTAGGGGCTTTGTAGGCTACACCTTC	CASSRGFVGYTF
-	TRBV5-1	TRBJ2-7	TRBD1	TGCGCCAGCAGCTTGGAAGGGACAGGGATCCAGGAGCAGTACTTC	CASSLEGTGIQEQYF
-	TRBV16	TRBJ1-1	-	TGTGCCAGCAGCCAAGCGGTGTCACAATGGAACACTGAAGCTTTCTTT	CASSQAVSQWNTEAFF
once	TRBV7-6	TRBJ2-1	-	TGTGCCAGCAGCTTAATACTAGCCGGCATGCAGTTCTTC	CASSLILAGMQFF
-	TRBV12-5	TRBJ2-2	-	TGTGCTAGTGGTGAGAACCCCGGGGAGCTGTTTTTT	CASGENPGELFF
-	TRBV5-1	TRBJ1-1	-	TGCGCCAGCAGCTTGGCCGGCAGGGAAGAGTTTGAAGCTTTCTTT	CASSLAGREEFEAFF
-	TRBV24-1	TRBJ2-1	-	TGTGCCACCAGTGACCTACCGACAGAACTTGGTAATGAGCAGTTCTTC	CATSDLPTELGNEQFF
-	TRBV3-1/TRBV3-2	TRBJ2-7	TRBD1	TGTGCCAGCAGCCAGAACAGGGGCTACGAGCAGTACTTC	CASSQNRGYEQYF
-	TRBV6-5	TRBJ2-7	-	TGTGCCAGCAGAAGGAGTGGGTCTCCAAATTACGAGCAGTACTTC	CASRRSGSPNYEQYF
-	TRBV27	TRBJ2-7	TRBD1	TGTGCCAGCAGTCGAGGACAGGGTCTCTACGAGCAGTACTTC	CASSRGQGLYEQYF
-	TRBV7-3	TRBJ2-2	-	TGTGCCAGCAGCTGGTCGGGCACCGGGGAGCTGTTTTTT	CASSWSGTGELFF
-	TRBV10-3	TRBJ2-3	-	TGTGCCATCAGTTCCCAGACAGATACGCAGTATTTT	CAISSQTDTQYF
-	TRBV2	TRBJ2-7	TRBD2	TGTGCCAGCAGTGAAGCGCCGGGACTAGCGGATCGTGAGAGCTCCTACGAGCAGTACTTC	CASSEAPGLADRESSYEQYF
many	TRBV7-6	TRBJ1-1	TRBD1	TGTGCCAGCAGCGCGGAGGCAGGGGGCAGTAGCACTGAAGCTTTCTTT	CASSAEAGGSSTEAFF
-	TRBV15	TRBJ1-1	-	TGTGCCACCAGCAGACTCGTGGGGGGACTTAGTGGCACTGAAGCTTTCTTT	CATSRLVGGLSGTEAFF
-	TRBV5-1	TRBJ2-5	TRBD1	TGCGCCAGCAGCTTGGCGACAGGGGGCCTCCAAGAGACCCAGTACTTC	CASSLATGGLQETQYF
-	TRBV9	TRBJ1-2	TRBD1	TGTGCCAGCAGCCCTTTAGGGACAGCTAACTATGGCTACACCTTC	CASSPLGTANYGYTF
-	TRBV15	TRBJ1-2	-	TGTGCCACCAGCAGAGATATAACAGAGCGGGGCTACACCTTC	CATSRDITERGYTF
few	TRBV4-2	TRBJ2-7	TRBD2	TGTGCCAGCAGCCAAGAGGCGGGGGGCTCCTACGAGCAGTACTTC	CASSQEAGGSYEQYF
-	TRBV12-3/TRBV12-4	TRBJ2-5	TRBD1	TGTGCCAGCAGTCCCGGACAGGGTCAGACCCAGTACTTC	CASSPGQGQTQYF
-	TRBV18	TRBJ1-2	-	TGTGCCAGCTCACCCGATTTGGGGGCCCTCAACTATGGCTACACCTTC	CASSPDLGALNYGYTF
-	TRBV4-2	TRBJ2-1	TRBD2	TGTGCCAGCAGCCCACCCAGCGGGGCCGGGGATGAGCAGTTCTTC	CASSPPSGAGDEQFF